This passage covers 2 T cell receptor beta chains from one sample sequenced in a study of neoadjuvant anti-PD-1 for oral cavity cancer. Libraries were prepared by immunoSEQ multiplex PCR; TCRdb keeps only in-frame clonotypes and omits some of them. The sample shows fewer than 70,000 clones, under 85% of them seen only once. The sequenced sample was PBMCs, obtained before nivolumab (anti-PD-1) treatment. The receptors shown here come from a person aged 40 to 85 with oral cavity squamous cell carcinoma.

The V gene is TRBV5-5, the J gene TRBJ1-4; TRBD1 might be the D (6 bases). V gave up 1 base and J gave up 8 bases, with 15 bases separating them. The CDR3 contains 15 residues. Looked up from germline, CDR1 is SGHKS and CDR2 is YYEKEE (reference sequence). CDR3 nucleotide sequence: TGTGCCAGCAGCTTGTCCGGGGGGCTTGGGGAAAAACTGTTTTTT. Translated: CASSLSGGLGEKLFF.

V usage is TRBV11-2 and J usage is TRBJ1-1; 8 bases match TRBD1. Germline V gene data show CDR1 as SGHAT and CDR2 as FQNNGV. The CDR3 is made up of 16 amino acids. Germline trimming cut 0 bases from V and 1 base from J; bases unmatched to any gene: 4. The CDR3 is CASSLEVGTGNTEAFF. In nucleotides, the CDR3 is TGTGCCAGCAGCTTAGAAGTCGGGACAGGGAACACTGAAGCTTTCTTT.